This passage covers 27 T cell receptor beta chains from one sample sequenced in a study of technical replicates of blood from a few donors. Here immunoSEQ multiplex PCR was the method, and the copy in TCRdb shows in-frame clones only, minus some. The table has about 56,000 clones, about 95% seen once. The sample comprised PBMCs. The receptors here all came from a human donor in good health. Some clones in this sample may be carry-over from other donors' samples.

The rearrangement links TRBV2 to TRBJ2-7, with 9 bases identical to TRBD2. CDR1 and CDR2 from the germline V gene are SNHLY and FYNNEI. J gave up 5 bases and V 9 bases, and 17 bases lay outside the gene matches. The CDR3 consists of 16 residues. Written as DNA, the CDR3 is TGTGCCAGGACTACTGGGGATAGCGGGAGATCTGACGAGCAGTACTTC. It encodes CARTTGDSGRSDEQYF.

CDR3 coding DNA: TGTGCCAGCAGCGCCCGCCGCGGGACTAGCGGTGTGTACCAAGAGACCCAGTACTTC. The encoded protein is CASSARRGTSGVYQETQYF. This chain links TRBV11-2 with TRBJ2-5, with 11 bases lining up with TRBD2. The CDR3 extends over 19 amino acids. Trimming removed 5 bases from V and 0 bases from J; junction bases left unmatched: 14. CDR1 is SGHAT, CDR2 FQNNGV, per germline.

Only one count was recorded for this clone. The V call is TRBV9, the J call TRBJ2-5; a weak D match, TRBD1 (6 bases). Germline CDR1 SGDLS, CDR2 YYNGEE. This CDR3 contains 14 residues. Trimming stripped 0 bases from V and 1 base from J, with 7 bases between. CDR3 nucleotide sequence: TGTGCCAGCAGCGTAGAAGGGGGCCAAGAGACCCAGTACTTC. Its translation: CASSVEGGQETQYF.

The chain couples TRBV7-2 to TRBJ2-1; D not certain. The germline V gene has CDR1 SGHTA and CDR2 FQGNSA. The ends were cut back, 1 base at V and 0 bases at J, with 13 bases in the middle. This CDR3 has 17 amino acids. The CDR3 DNA reads TGTGCCAGCAGCTTAGACCCCATTGGCGGCTCCTACAATGAGCAGTTCTTC. As protein: CASSLDPIGGSYNEQFF.

V usage is TRBV6-5 and J usage is TRBJ1-2, with a tentative D call TRBD1 (6 bases). CDR3 length equals 15 residues. Trimming left V 4 bases short and J 4 bases short, with 16 bases between. The V gene's germline CDR1 is MNHEY and CDR2 SVGAGI. The CDR3 sequence is CASSSGTTGGYGYTF. CDR3 nucleotide sequence: TGTGCCAGCAGTTCGGGGACAACCGGAGGCTATGGCTACACCTTC.

The gene calls are TRBV12-5 and TRBJ2-5, with 8 nucleotides matching TRBD1. The V gene's germline CDR1 is LGHNT and CDR2 FRNRAP. CDR3 length equals 17 residues. After removal of 5 bases from V and 0 bases from J, the junction contained 11 bases not matched to a gene. The CDR3 region is CASGPSGQGNHQETQYF. The CDR3 DNA is TGTGCTAGTGGTCCCTCCGGACAGGGCAACCACCAAGAGACCCAGTACTTC.

In the case of this clone: The junction departs from the called germline gene at one end, perhaps through a read error. The chain employs TRBV6-1 and TRBJ1-1; TRBD1 matches 8 bases. The CDR3 runs to 13 residues. Per germline, CDR1 MNHNS and CDR2 SASEGT. The CDR3 here is CASPTGENNEAFF. DNA for the CDR3: TGTGCCAGCCCGACAGGGGAGAACAATGAAGCTTTCTTT.

This sequence joins TRBV10-3 and TRBJ2-3; D gene ambiguous. The CDR3 loop spans 14 amino acids. Germline CDR1 and CDR2: ENHRY and SYGVKD. The V end was cut by 8 bases, the J end by 0 bases, with 12 bases between. The CDR3 region is CAIRDETSTDTQYF. The CDR3 DNA reads TGTGCCATCCGAGATGAGACTAGCACAGATACGCAGTATTTT.

The chain is built from TRBV25-1 and TRBJ2-3; TRBD1 aligns across 8 bases. The germline V gene has CDR1 MGHDK and CDR2 SYGVNS. This CDR3 contains 16 residues. V was clipped by 6 bases and J by 2 bases; unmatched bases: 10. The chain's CDR3 is CASSRPGQDYTDTQYF. The CDR3 coding sequence is TGTGCCAGCAGCCGCCCGGGACAGGACTACACAGATACGCAGTATTTT. Complete variable domain (other parts from reference TRBV25-1 and TRBJ2-3): EADIYQTPRYLVIGTGKKITLECSQTMGHDKMYWYQQDPGMELHLIHYSYGVNSTEKGDLSSESTVSRIRTEHFPLTLESARPSHTSQYLCASSRPGQDYTDTQYFGPGTRLTVL.

This chain links TRBV7-3 with TRBJ2-2, with TRBD1 as a possible D gene (6 bases). CDR3 length: 14 amino acids. V was trimmed by 5 bases and J by 5 bases, leaving 12 bases between them. Germline V CDR1 and CDR2: SGHTA, FQGTGA. CDR3 nucleotide sequence: TGTGCCAGCAGCGTTTCACAGGGAACCGGGGAGCTGTTTTTT. Its translation is CASSVSQGTGELFF.

This sequence joins TRBV9 and TRBJ2-1; D possibly corresponds to TRBD2 (5 bases). The germline V gene has CDR1 SGDLS and CDR2 YYNGEE. This CDR3 region has 15 residues. V was trimmed by 2 bases and J by 2 bases, leaving 11 bases between them. The CDR3 sequence is CASSVGGSTYNEQFF. In nucleotides, the CDR3 is TGTGCCAGCAGCGTCGGTGGGAGTACCTACAATGAGCAGTTCTTC. The variable domain in full, completed from reference TRBV9 and TRBJ2-1, reads DSGVTQTPKHLITATGQRVTLRCSPRSGDLSVYWYQQSLDQGLQFLIQYYNGEERAKGNILERFSAQQFPDLHSELNLSSLELGDSALYFCASSVGGSTYNEQFFGPGTRLTVL.

The chain recombines TRBV4-2 with TRBJ1-4; 8 bases are a match to TRBD1. V was clipped by 4 bases and J by 4 bases; unmatched bases: 2. In germline, CDR1 is LGHNA, CDR2 YNFKEQ. The CDR3 loop spans 14 amino acids. The CDR3 DNA is TGTGCCAGCAGCCCGGGACAGGTTAATGAAAAACTGTTTTTT. Translation gives CASSPGQVNEKLFF.

The gene calls are TRBV7-6 and TRBJ2-5, with D possibly TRBD2 on 5 matching bases. Germline CDR1 and CDR2: SGHVS and FNYEAQ. The V end lost 5 bases, the J end lost 5 bases, and 15 bases lay between the germline ends. The CDR3 is 14 residues long. The CDR3: CASSPRGIEETQYF. The DNA of the CDR3 is TGTGCCAGCAGCCCGCGAGGGATTGAGGAGACCCAGTACTTC.

V gene TRBV5-4 combines with J gene TRBJ2-2; 9 nucleotides line up with TRBD2. CDR1 is SGHNT and CDR2 is YYREEE in the germline V gene (reference sequence). Losses at the gene ends were 0 bases for V and 3 bases for J; bases not matched to a gene: 3. This CDR3 has 16 amino acids. The CDR3 DNA follows: TGTGCCAGCAGCTTGGATCTAGCGGGGTACACCGGGGAGCTGTTTTTT. The encoded protein is CASSLDLAGYTGELFF.

This clone was recorded once. The chain links TRBV7-9 to TRBJ2-7; 7 bases are a match to TRBD1. V shed 5 bases, J shed 2 bases, and the junction held 6 bases outside the gene matches. This CDR3 contains 14 residues. CDR1 is SEHNR and CDR2 is FQNEAQ in the germline V gene (reference sequence). The CDR3 region has the DNA TGTGCCAGCAGCCCAGAGGACAGGACCTACGAGCAGTACTTC. It translates to CASSPEDRTYEQYF.

The chain joins TRBV5-1 to TRBJ2-2, with 8 nucleotides matching TRBD1. The CDR3 has 21 amino acids. Germline V gives CDR1 SGHRS, CDR2 YFSETQ. The V and J ends lost 2 bases and 6 bases, in that order; junction bases with no gene match: 24. The CDR3 DNA reads as TGCGCCAGCAGCTTTTTCCCACCGGGACAGGCGCTTTGGGCGGGCGCCGGGGAGCTGTTTTTT. It yields the protein CASSFFPPGQALWAGAGELFF.

The rearrangement links TRBV6-5 to TRBJ2-1; 9 bases map to TRBD2. This CDR3 is built from 16 residues. The germline gives CDR1 MNHEY, CDR2 SVGAGI. V lost 0 bases and J lost 5; bases outside the gene matches: 5. The CDR3 here is CASSYSGLAGNNEQFF. The CDR3 DNA follows: TGTGCCAGCAGTTACTCGGGTCTAGCGGGAAACAATGAGCAGTTCTTC.

The chain employs TRBV10-3 and TRBJ2-7, with 10 nucleotides matching TRBD2. The CDR3 totals 16 residues. J was trimmed by 5 bases and V by 6 bases; bases with no gene match: 13. Germline V gene sequence: CDR1 ENHRY, CDR2 SYGVKD. CDR3 in DNA: TGTGCCATCAGCCGAACCCCAGCGGGGGGGCGGAACGAGCAGTACTTC. Translated, it gives CAISRTPAGGRNEQYF.

CDR3 in DNA: TGTGCCATCAGTGAGGGGCCCTTGACAGGGGACAATGAGCAGTTCTTC. It specifies CAISEGPLTGDNEQFF. This chain links TRBV10-3 with TRBJ2-1, with 8 bases aligning to TRBD1. The length of the CDR3 is 16 residues. V was clipped by 2 bases and J by 5 bases; unmatched bases: 8. Germline CDR1 is ENHRY and CDR2 is SYGVKD.

The chain couples TRBV6-4 to TRBJ2-7; possibly TRBD2 for D (6 bases). The CDR3 loop spans 14 amino acids. Germline V gives CDR1 MRHNA, CDR2 SNTAGT. Trimming took 0 bases from V and 6 from J, leaving 12 bases between them. In DNA form, the CDR3 reads TGTGCCAGCAGTGACTCCGGCCGGGAGTGCGAGCAGTACTTC. It specifies CASSDSGRECEQYF.

This chain joins TRBV7-9 and TRBJ2-7; the match to TRBD2 covers 15 bases. Losses at the gene ends were 7 bases for V and 6 bases for J; bases not matched to a gene: 7. This CDR3 is 15 amino acids long. Germline-derived CDR1 and CDR2 are SEHNR and FQNEAQ (reference sequence). The CDR3 DNA reads as TGTGCCAGCAACCGGCCGGGACTAGCGGGAGGCGAGCAGTACTTC. This encodes CASNRPGLAGGEQYF.

The chain recombines TRBV5-4 with TRBJ2-7; 10 bases are a match to TRBD2. Per the germline V gene, CDR1 is SGHNT and CDR2 is YYREEE (reference sequence). The CDR3 contains 14 residues. V dropped 3 bases and J dropped 6; count of bases not matched to a gene: 6. The CDR3 DNA sequence: TGTGCCAGCAGCTGGGGGCAGCGGGGGGGCGAGCAGTACTTC. Protein: CASSWGQRGGEQYF.

The chain joins TRBV7-2 to TRBJ1-1; no firm D call. The V end was cut by 5 bases, the J end by 11 bases, with 21 bases between. The CDR3 loop spans 14 amino acids. Germline loops: CDR1 SGHTA, CDR2 FQGNSA. The CDR3 nucleotides are TGTGCCAGCAGCCCAGACGGGTTTCCCAATCCGGCTTTCTTT. It is translated as CASSPDGFPNPAFF.

This chain connects TRBV7-2 to TRBJ2-7; 8 nucleotides match TRBD1. CDR1 is SGHTA, CDR2 FQGNSA, per germline. V lost 5 bases to trimming and J lost 2 bases; unmatched junction nucleotides: 8. The CDR3 extends over 15 amino acids. The CDR3, as DNA: TGTGCCAGCAGCGGGGGACAGGCGAATACCTACGAGCAGTACTTC. Translating gives CASSGGQANTYEQYF.

The genes are TRBV6-6 and TRBJ2-1; 9 bases line up with TRBD1. Losses at the gene ends were 0 bases for V and 6 bases for J; bases not matched to a gene: 3. Per germline, CDR1 MNHNY and CDR2 SVGAGI (reference sequence). This CDR3 contains 15 residues. The CDR3 region has the DNA TGTGCCAGCAGTTACTCGCGACAGGGGGGCAATGAGCAGTTCTTC. Translating it yields CASSYSRQGGNEQFF.

The V and J genes are TRBV27 and TRBJ2-1; 11 bases align to TRBD2. The CDR3 covers 14 residues. Germline assignment: CDR1 MNHEY and CDR2 SMNVEV (reference sequence). Losses at the gene ends were 5 bases for V and 9 bases for J; bases not matched to a gene: 6. CDR3 residues: CASSRTSGLGEQFF. The CDR3 DNA is TGTGCCAGCAGTAGGACTAGCGGGTTGGGTGAGCAGTTCTTC.

The chain recombines TRBV2 with TRBJ1-2; D ambiguous. Trimming left V 2 bases short and J 8 bases short, with 12 bases between. Germline assignment: CDR1 SNHLY and CDR2 FYNNEI. The CDR3 covers 13 residues. CDR3 protein: CASSESRRRGYTF. In DNA form, the CDR3 reads TGTGCCAGCAGTGAAAGCAGAAGGAGAGGCTACACCTTC.